Only a few counts were recorded for the clone carrying this TCR beta chain. The CDR3 has 15 residues. V lost 5 bases to trimming and J lost 3 bases, with 17 bases between them. The germline CDR1 and CDR2 sequences are LNHDA and SQIVND (reference sequence). Assay: immunoSEQ multiplex PCR; the TCRdb copy retains only in-frame clones and omits some. The data hold 110,000 or so clones, with roughly 84% observed a single time. This sample was included in a study of blood T cell repertoires in COVID-19. As for the study in general: PBMCs, B-cell-depleted T cells, or T cells were the source of the cDNA or gDNA that made up the material.

The sample taken for sequencing was peripheral blood. The TCR originated in a man between 40 and 49 years old with acute or convalescent COVID-19. V usage is TRBV19 and J usage is TRBJ2-7, with D maybe TRBD1 (6 bases). For the CDR3, the DNA is TGTGCCAGTAGTGCCCCTGGGGGCTTAGACTACGAGCAGTACTTC. As protein: CASSAPGGLDYEQYF. The full variable domain, its missing parts supplied by reference TRBV19 and TRBJ2-7, is DGGITQSPKYLFRKEGQNVTLSCEQNLNHDAMYWYRQDPGQGLRLIYYSQIVNDFQKGDIAEGYSVSREKKESFPLTVTSAQKNPTAFYLCASSAPGGLDYEQYFGPGTRLTVT.